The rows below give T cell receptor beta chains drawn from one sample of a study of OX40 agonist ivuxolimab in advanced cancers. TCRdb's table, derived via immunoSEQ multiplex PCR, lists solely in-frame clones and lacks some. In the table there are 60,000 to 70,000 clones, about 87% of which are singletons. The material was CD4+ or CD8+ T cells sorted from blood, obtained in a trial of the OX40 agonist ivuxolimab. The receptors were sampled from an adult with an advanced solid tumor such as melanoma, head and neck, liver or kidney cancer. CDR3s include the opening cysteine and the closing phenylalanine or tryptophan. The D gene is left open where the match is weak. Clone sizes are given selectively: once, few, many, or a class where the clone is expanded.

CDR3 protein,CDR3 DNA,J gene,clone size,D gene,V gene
CASSLLLAPQETQYF,TGTGCCAGCAGTTTACTCCTAGCCCCTCAAGAGACCCAGTACTTC,TRBJ2-5,.,.,TRBV28
CASSLFSGRNTEAFF,TGTGCCAGCAGCTTATTCTCAGGCCGGAACACTGAAGCTTTCTTT,TRBJ1-1,.,.,TRBV7-9
CASSKTGPLAGELFF,TGTGCCAGCAGCAAGACAGGGCCTCTGGCCGGGGAGCTGTTTTTT,TRBJ2-2,.,TRBD1,TRBV5-6
CASSNLAGATEAFF,TGTGCCAGCAGCAATCTCGCGGGGGCGACTGAAGCTTTCTTT,TRBJ1-1,.,.,TRBV11-3
CASRHRGNTGELFF,TGTGCCAGCAGACACAGGGGAAACACCGGGGAGCTGTTTTTT,TRBJ2-2,.,TRBD1,TRBV11-3
CASSLTGTGGSYEQYF,TGTGCCAGCTCATTAACGGGGACAGGGGGTTCCTACGAGCAGTACTTC,TRBJ2-7,.,TRBD1,TRBV18
CAISEEQGAYGYTF,TGTGCCATCAGTGAGGAACAGGGGGCGTACGGCTACACCTTC,TRBJ1-2,.,TRBD1,TRBV10-3
CASTPGGSGNTIYF,TGCGCCAGCACCCCTGGGGGTTCTGGAAACACCATATATTTT,TRBJ1-3,once,.,TRBV10-2
CAWSQGNQPQHF,TGTGCCTGGAGTCAGGGGAATCAGCCCCAGCATTTT,TRBJ1-5,.,.,TRBV30
CDTPGDNEQFF,TGTGATACCCCAGGGGACAATGAGCAGTTCTTC,TRBJ2-1,.,.,TRBV7-3
CASSFSGRTTYEQYF,TGTGCCAGCAGCTTTAGCGGGAGAACCACCTACGAGCAGTACTTC,TRBJ2-7,.,TRBD2,TRBV5-6
CASSLNRGGITGELFF,TGTGCCAGCAGCTTAAACAGGGGTGGGATCACCGGGGAGCTGTTTTTT,TRBJ2-2,.,TRBD1,TRBV5-6
CASSFRAVQETQYF,TGTGCCAGCAGTTTCCGGGCAGTCCAAGAGACCCAGTACTTC,TRBJ2-5,.,.,TRBV28
CASSPPPPQGSYGYTF,TGTGCCAGCTCACCACCCCCCCCACAGGGATCTTATGGCTACACCTTC,TRBJ1-2,.,.,TRBV18
CSGGRGQETQYF,TGCAGCGGGGGGCGGGGGCAAGAGACCCAGTACTTC,TRBJ2-5,.,.,TRBV29-1
CASRSGQGATNEKLFF,TGCGCCAGCAGATCGGGACAGGGTGCAACTAATGAAAAACTGTTTTTT,TRBJ1-4,.,TRBD1,TRBV5-1
CASRTSGQPNTGELFF,TGCGCCAGCAGGACCTCGGGACAGCCGAACACCGGGGAGCTGTTTTTT,TRBJ2-2,.,TRBD1,TRBV4-1
CASSPEYGGAEGYTF,TGCGCCAGCAGCCCTGAATATGGGGGGGCGGAGGGCTACACCTTC,TRBJ1-2,.,.,TRBV5-1
CASSLGGEQYF,TGTGCCAGCAGCCTAGGGGGCGAGCAGTACTTC,TRBJ2-7,few,.,TRBV2
CASSQPSSGNTIYF,TGTGCCAGCAGTCAGCCCTCTTCTGGAAACACCATATATTTT,TRBJ1-3,.,.,TRBV27
CASSPGIYEQYF,TGTGCCAGCTCACCGGGAATCTACGAGCAGTACTTC,TRBJ2-7,.,.,TRBV18
CASSVGGTGNTIYF,TGTGCCAGCAGCGTAGGGGGGACTGGAAACACCATATATTTT,TRBJ1-3,.,.,TRBV9
CASSPTGGHNEQFF,TGCGCCAGCAGCCCCACGGGGGGGCACAATGAGCAGTTCTTC,TRBJ2-1,.,TRBD2,TRBV5-1
CASSDRGRLKLFF,TGTGCCAGCAGTGATAGAGGCCGCTTAAAACTGTTTTTT,TRBJ1-4,.,.,TRBV2
CASRFSQGREQYF,TGTGCCAGCAGATTCTCACAGGGAAGAGAGCAGTACTTC,TRBJ2-7,.,.,TRBV6-5
CASTRGGEAFF,TGTGCCAGCACCCGAGGGGGTGAAGCTTTCTTT,TRBJ1-1,medium-sized,.,TRBV6-6
CAWSGRGTQYF,TGTGCCTGGAGCGGCCGGGGGACCCAGTACTTC,TRBJ2-5,.,.,TRBV30